This T cell receptor (beta chain) came from a study of T cell repertoires in cytomegalovirus infection. In the study overall: Public TCR beta signatures marked donors with CMV infection and the matching HLA. Whole-study findings and limits: Dominant in the ex vivo response were TCR beta clonotypes restricted by HLA-C and specific for CMV. There were carriers of CMV plus the relevant HLA, and cumulative public TCR beta family frequency identified them.

MiXCR, run by TCRdb on the reads, gives a single entry per CDR3 protein. The data show around 180,000 distinct CDR3 sequences, roughly a fifth seen once. In its sample, this clonotype was seen a few times. The antigen remains unidentified. The CDR3 has 13 residues. Trimming stripped 5 bases from V and 0 bases from J, with 10 bases between. Germline CDR1 DFQATT, CDR2 SNEGSKA (reference sequence). This receptor was obtained from a human donor in good health (CMV status not recorded). Some clones in this sample may be carry-over from other donors' samples. Sample: PBMCs. The chain carries TRBV20-1 and TRBJ1-1; D might be TRBD1 (5 bases). CDR3 bases: TGCAGTGCTCCGGGGGAGGTGAACACTGAAGCTTTCTTT. Its translation is CSAPGEVNTEAFF.